Shown below are 26 T cell receptor beta chains from a single sample sequenced in a study of blood T cell repertoires in COVID-19. The assay was immunoSEQ multiplex PCR, and TCRdb's table has in-frame clones only and misses some. The sample holds some 49,000 clones, about 92% seen once. Specimen: peripheral blood. Receptors originate from a man in his sixties with COVID-19, enrolled during active disease.

This rearrangement joins TRBV30 to TRBJ1-4; TRBD1 might be the D (5 bases). Trimming left V 5 bases short and J 10 bases short, with 17 bases between. CDR1 and CDR2 (germline): GTSNPN, SVGIG (reference sequence). The CDR3 sequence is 13 residues long. CDR3 coding DNA: TGTGCCTGGGGCACAAAGGGGTTGGGAAAACTGTTTTTT. Translated: CAWGTKGLGKLFF.

This chain connects TRBV19 to TRBJ1-3; no reliable D call. This CDR3 has 15 amino acids. Germline V gene data show CDR1 as LNHDA and CDR2 as SQIVND (reference sequence). V was trimmed by 1 base and J by 0 bases, leaving 7 bases between them. CDR3 bases: TGTGCCAGTAGTATAGCTACAGACTCTGGAAACACCATATATTTT. It encodes CASSIATDSGNTIYF.

V and J are TRBV3-1 (or the pseudogene TRBV3-2) and TRBJ1-1; D possibly corresponds to TRBD1 (6 bases). Trimming removed 5 bases at V and 1 base at J, with 11 bases between. Per the germline V gene, CDR1 is LGHDT and CDR2 is YNNKEL (reference sequence). There are 14 residues in the CDR3. The CDR3 region has the DNA TGTGCCAGCAGCGCCCGGGACAAGAACACTGAAGCTTTCTTT. Its translation: CASSARDKNTEAFF.

This chain connects TRBV19 to TRBJ1-5; TRBD1 aligns across 8 bases. CDR1 and CDR2 (germline): LNHDA, SQIVND (reference sequence). This CDR3 has 15 residues. V was pared by 6 bases and J by 0 bases, with 4 bases of the junction left unmatched. CDR3 nucleotide sequence: TGTGCCAGTAGCGACAGGGGAGTTAGCAATCAGCCCCAGCATTTT. Its translation: CASSDRGVSNQPQHF.

The V gene is TRBV4-1, the J gene TRBJ1-2, with D possibly TRBD1 on 5 matching bases. Germline V gene lookup returns CDR1 MGHRA and CDR2 YSYEKL. The CDR3 runs to 17 residues. Between the trimmed V and J ends, which lost 1 base and 8 bases, there was a span of 23 bases. The CDR3 region has the DNA TGCGCCAGCAGCCAAGGGCCGATCCTTAGGGGAGGGAGCGGCTACACCTTC. It translates to CASSQGPILRGGSGYTF.

The chain joins TRBV6-6 to TRBJ2-5, with D possibly TRBD2 on 5 matching bases. This CDR3 spans 15 amino acids. Trimming shortened V by 2 bases and J by 2 bases, and 12 bases separated the two germline ends. Per the germline V gene, CDR1 is MNHNY and CDR2 is SVGAGI (reference sequence). The CDR3 here is CASSYPRTGQETQYF. In nucleotides, the CDR3 is TGTGCCAGCAGTTACCCGAGAACGGGACAAGAGACCCAGTACTTC.

This clone showed up just once. The chain links TRBV15 to TRBJ1-3; D ambiguous. V lost 2 bases and J lost 0, with 5 bases in between. The CDR3 is made up of 14 amino acids. Germline values: CDR1 LNHNV, CDR2 YYDKDF (reference sequence). CDR3 in amino acids: CATSRSSSGNTIYF. The CDR3 coding sequence is TGTGCCACCAGCAGATCTAGCTCTGGAAACACCATATATTTT.

V is TRBV6-4 and J is TRBJ1-5, with D possibly being TRBD1 (6 bases). The CDR3 length is 15 residues. Germline loops: CDR1 MRHNA, CDR2 SNTAGT. V was clipped by 8 bases and J by 0 bases, with 14 bases between them. CDR3 amino acids: CASSDSGNSNQPQHF. The CDR3 nucleotides read TGTGCCAGCTCGGACAGTGGAAATAGCAATCAGCCCCAGCATTTT.

The chain carries TRBV29-1 and TRBJ1-1, with 7 bases identical to TRBD1. CDR1 is SQVTM, CDR2 ANQGSEA, per germline. The CDR3 consists of 13 residues. V gave up 7 bases and J gave up 4 bases; unmatched junction bases: 9. The CDR3 nucleotides are TGCAGCGGGTACCTAGGGGGCGGCACTGAAGCTTTCTTT. This codes for CSGYLGGGTEAFF.

The chain employs TRBV2 and TRBJ2-1, with D uncertain. Trimming cost V 4 bases and J 3 bases, with 7 bases left between them. Germline V lookup: CDR1 SNHLY, CDR2 FYNNEI. The CDR3 spans 13 residues. CDR3 sequence (DNA): TGTGCCAGCAGTGTTGAGGTCTACAATGAGCAGTTCTTC. Translated: CASSVEVYNEQFF.

The chain joins TRBV9 to TRBJ1-3; a possible D gene is TRBD1 (5 bases). Deletions cut 3 bases from V and 2 bases from J, with 6 bases between. Germline V CDR1 and CDR2: SGDLS, YYNGEE. The CDR3 runs 13 residues. The CDR3 DNA reads TGTGCCAGCAGCGAGACAGCTGGAAACACCATATATTTT. Translated: CASSETAGNTIYF.

This chain links TRBV5-5 with TRBJ1-1; D call uncertain. With 4 bases removed from V and 1 base from J, the gap between germline ends came to 2 bases. The germline CDR1 and CDR2 sequences are SGHKS and YYEKEE (reference sequence). This CDR3 is built from 11 residues. The CDR3 coding sequence is TGTGCCAGCAGCCAGAACACTGAAGCTTTCTTT. Translation gives CASSQNTEAFF.

The gene calls are TRBV5-1 and TRBJ2-7; 9 nucleotides line up with TRBD2. V was clipped by 4 bases and J by 3 bases; unmatched bases: 5. The CDR3 is made up of 14 amino acids. The germline V gene encodes CDR1 SGHRS and CDR2 YFSETQ. The CDR3 protein is CASSPTSGHYEQYF. The CDR3 DNA follows: TGCGCCAGCAGCCCGACTAGCGGACACTACGAGCAGTACTTC.

This clone was found once. The V gene is TRBV7-6, the J gene TRBJ2-2; 7 positions match TRBD2. J gave up 0 bases and V 5 bases, and 6 bases lay outside the gene matches. Germline V gene data show CDR1 as SGHVS and CDR2 as FNYEAQ. The CDR3 covers 16 residues. The CDR3 DNA follows: TGTGCCAGCAGCCCAACGGGAGGCCCGAACACCGGGGAGCTGTTTTTT. This encodes CASSPTGGPNTGELFF.

The chain links TRBV10-3 to TRBJ2-1, with D maybe TRBD2 (6 bases). Germline CDR1 ENHRY, CDR2 SYGVKD. Trimming pared 6 bases from V and 14 bases from J, leaving 20 bases between. The CDR3 has 13 amino acids. The CDR3: CAIRDQLAWTEFF. The DNA of the CDR3 is TGTGCCATCAGGGACCAACTAGCCTGGACGGAGTTCTTC.

The chain joins TRBV28 to TRBJ2-7; D not certain. Germline V gene sequence: CDR1 MDHEN, CDR2 SYDVKM. The CDR3 is 15 residues long. V shed 3 bases and J shed 0 bases, with 12 bases lying between them. Here the CDR3 DNA reads TGTGCCAGCAGTTTCGGGTCTTTAAGCTCCTACGAGCAGTACTTC. It encodes CASSFGSLSSYEQYF.

The J gene is TRBJ2-7, the V gene TRBV6-1; 11 nucleotides match TRBD2. The CDR3 consists of 15 residues. V lost 3 bases and J lost 5; bases outside the gene matches: 6. CDR1 and CDR2 from the germline V gene are MNHNS and SASEGT. The CDR3 reads CASSEGSGRADEQYF. CDR3 nucleotides: TGTGCCAGCAGTGAGGGTAGCGGGAGGGCGGACGAGCAGTACTTC.

The chain couples TRBV14 to TRBJ1-2, with TRBD1 as a possible D gene (5 bases). The V and J ends lost 0 bases and 2 bases respectively, with 10 bases between them. The CDR3 spans 15 residues. Germline V CDR1 and CDR2: SGHDN, FVKESK. The CDR3 DNA is TGTGCCAGCAGCCAAGATCCGACAGTGAACTATGGCTACACCTTC. Protein sequence: CASSQDPTVNYGYTF.

The chain joins TRBV3-1 (or the pseudogene TRBV3-2) to TRBJ1-1; TRBD1 matches at 8 bases. The CDR3 consists of 17 residues. With V trimmed by 1 base and J by 5 bases, 12 bases remained unmatched. Germline V gene lookup returns CDR1 LGHDT and CDR2 YNNKEL (reference sequence). The CDR3 region is CASSQGRTGTMGTEAFF. In DNA form, the CDR3 reads TGTGCCAGCAGCCAAGGTCGGACAGGGACTATGGGGACTGAAGCTTTCTTT.

In this sample, this clone turned up a few times. J is TRBJ1-1 and V is TRBV7-9; 7 nucleotides agree with TRBD1. CDR1 and CDR2 from the germline V gene are SEHNR and FQNEAQ (reference sequence). CDR3 length equals 14 residues. V shed 6 bases and J 2 bases; nucleotides not matched to a gene: 6. The DNA for the CDR3 is TGTGCCAGCAGGAGTACAGGGGTCAACACTGAAGCTTTCTTT. It translates to CASRSTGVNTEAFF.

The J gene is TRBJ1-5, the V gene TRBV5-6; 7 positions match TRBD1. The germline V gene encodes CDR1 SGHDT and CDR2 YYEEEE. J gave up 7 bases and V 2 bases, and 9 bases lay outside the gene matches. This CDR3 is built from 15 residues. DNA of the CDR3: TGTGCCAGCAGCTTCTGGACAGGAGTTCAGCAGCCCCAGCATTTT. Translating it yields CASSFWTGVQQPQHF.

The V and J genes are TRBV7-2 and TRBJ1-5; D ambiguous. The V gene lost 5 bases and the J gene lost 3 bases, with 11 bases spanning the gap. CDR3 length equals 14 residues. The germline V gene encodes CDR1 SGHTA and CDR2 FQGNSA. CDR3 sequence reads: CASSHGSTNQPQHF. CDR3 bases: TGTGCCAGCAGCCACGGGTCAACCAATCAGCCCCAGCATTTT. Variable domain in full (rest from reference TRBV7-2 and TRBJ1-5): GAGVSQSPSNKVTEKGKDVELRCDPISGHTALYWYRQSLGQGLEFLIYFQGNSAPDKSGLPSDRFSAERTGGSVSTLTIQRTQQEDSAVYLCASSHGSTNQPQHFGDGTRLSIL.

The chain joins TRBV5-1 to TRBJ1-5; possibly TRBD1 for D (6 bases). The germline V and J ends were trimmed by 0 bases and 4 bases, with 11 bases remaining between them. The CDR3 extends over 15 amino acids. Germline V gene sequence: CDR1 SGHRS, CDR2 YFSETQ. CDR3 in amino acids: CASSLEGGLNQPQHF. In DNA form, the CDR3 reads TGCGCCAGCAGCTTGGAGGGGGGGCTGAATCAGCCCCAGCATTTT.

The rearrangement uses TRBV2 and TRBJ1-5; D is possibly TRBD1 (5 bases). The CDR3 has 15 residues. Trimming stripped 4 bases from V and 0 bases from J, with 10 bases between. CDR1 is SNHLY and CDR2 is FYNNEI in the germline V gene. DNA of the CDR3: TGTGCCAGCAGTGGCACAGGCGATAGCAATCAGCCCCAGCATTTT. Its translation is CASSGTGDSNQPQHF. Using reference TRBV2 and TRBJ1-5 for the parts outside the CDR3, the full variable domain is EPEVTQTPSHQVTQMGQEVILRCVPISNHLYFYWYRQILGQKVEFLVSFYNNEISEKSEIFDDQFSVERPDGSNFTLKIRSTKLEDSAMYFCASSGTGDSNQPQHFGDGTRLSIL.

This clone has more than one count but fewer than ten. V gene TRBV4-1 combines with J gene TRBJ1-2; 11 bases fit TRBD1. Looked up from germline, CDR1 is MGHRA and CDR2 is YSYEKL. Trimming took 3 bases from V and 6 from J; bases not matched to a gene: 12. The CDR3 is 17 amino acids. The CDR3 reads CASSHDGIGQGANGYTF. The CDR3 bases are TGCGCCAGCAGCCACGATGGAATCGGACAGGGGGCGAATGGCTACACCTTC.

This chain links TRBV5-1 with TRBJ2-2; D is ambiguous. CDR3 length: 14 amino acids. CDR1 SGHRS and CDR2 YFSETQ come from the germline V gene. With 6 bases removed from V and 2 bases from J, the gap between germline ends came to 11 bases. The CDR3 nucleotides are TGCGCCAGCACCATAACTACCAACACCGGGGAGCTGTTTTTT. It encodes CASTITTNTGELFF.